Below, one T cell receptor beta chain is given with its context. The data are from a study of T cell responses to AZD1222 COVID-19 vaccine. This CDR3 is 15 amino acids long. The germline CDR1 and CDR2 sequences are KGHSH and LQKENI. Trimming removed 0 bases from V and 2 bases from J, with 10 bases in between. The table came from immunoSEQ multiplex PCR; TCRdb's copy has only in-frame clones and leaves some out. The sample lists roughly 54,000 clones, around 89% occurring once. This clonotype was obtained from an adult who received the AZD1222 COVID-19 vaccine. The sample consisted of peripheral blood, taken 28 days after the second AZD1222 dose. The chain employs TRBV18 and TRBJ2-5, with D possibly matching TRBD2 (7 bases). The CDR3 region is CASSPPGGGQETQYF. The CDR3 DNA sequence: TGTGCCAGCTCACCACCAGGGGGAGGGCAAGAGACCCAGTACTTC.